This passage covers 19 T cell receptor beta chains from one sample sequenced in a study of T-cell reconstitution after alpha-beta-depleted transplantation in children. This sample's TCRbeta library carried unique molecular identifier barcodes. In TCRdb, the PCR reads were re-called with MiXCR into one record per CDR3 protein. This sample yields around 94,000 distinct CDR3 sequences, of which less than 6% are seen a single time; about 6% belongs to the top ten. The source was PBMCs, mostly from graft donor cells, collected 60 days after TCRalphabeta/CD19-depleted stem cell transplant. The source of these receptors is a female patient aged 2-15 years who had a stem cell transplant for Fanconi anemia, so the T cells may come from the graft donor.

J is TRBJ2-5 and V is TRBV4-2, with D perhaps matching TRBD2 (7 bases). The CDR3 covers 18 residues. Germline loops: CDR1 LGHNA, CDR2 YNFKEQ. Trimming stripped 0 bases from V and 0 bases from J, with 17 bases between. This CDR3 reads CASSQDEGGAFYQETQYF. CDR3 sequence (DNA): TGTGCCAGCAGCCAAGACGAAGGGGGGGCCTTTTACCAAGAGACCCAGTACTTC.

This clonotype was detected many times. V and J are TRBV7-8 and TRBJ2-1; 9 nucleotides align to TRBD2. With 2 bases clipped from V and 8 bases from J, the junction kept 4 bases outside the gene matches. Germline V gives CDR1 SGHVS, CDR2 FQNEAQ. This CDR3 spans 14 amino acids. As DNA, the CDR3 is TGTGCCAGCAGCTTACGCGGGAGGGCCGATGAGCAGTTCTTC. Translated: CASSLRGRADEQFF.

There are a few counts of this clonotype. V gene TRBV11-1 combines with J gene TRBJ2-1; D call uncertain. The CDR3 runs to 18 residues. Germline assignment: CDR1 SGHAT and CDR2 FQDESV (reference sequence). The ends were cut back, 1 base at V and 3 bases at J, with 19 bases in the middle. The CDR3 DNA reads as TGTGCCAGCAGCTTAGAAAGAGGTAGTTCGACCAACTACAATGAGCAGTTCTTC. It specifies CASSLERGSSTNYNEQFF.

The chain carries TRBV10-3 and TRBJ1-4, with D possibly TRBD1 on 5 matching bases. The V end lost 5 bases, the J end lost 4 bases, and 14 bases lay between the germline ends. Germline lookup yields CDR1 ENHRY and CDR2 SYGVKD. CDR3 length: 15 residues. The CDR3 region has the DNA TGTGCCATCAGTCCCGGGACGTCTGGTAATGAAAAACTGTTTTTT. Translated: CAISPGTSGNEKLFF.

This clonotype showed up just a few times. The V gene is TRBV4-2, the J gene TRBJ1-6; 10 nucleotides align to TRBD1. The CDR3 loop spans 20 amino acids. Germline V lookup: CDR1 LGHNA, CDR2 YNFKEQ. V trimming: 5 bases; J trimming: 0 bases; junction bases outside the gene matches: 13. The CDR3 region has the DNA TGTGCCAGCAGCAACCGTCCCGGGACAGGGGTGAGCTCCTATAATTCACCCCTCCACTTT. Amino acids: CASSNRPGTGVSSYNSPLHF.

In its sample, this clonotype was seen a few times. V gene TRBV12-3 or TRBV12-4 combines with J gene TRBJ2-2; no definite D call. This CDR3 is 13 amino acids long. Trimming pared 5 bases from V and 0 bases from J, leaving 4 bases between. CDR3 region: CASSPSNTGELFF. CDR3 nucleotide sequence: TGTGCCAGCAGTCCTTCGAACACCGGGGAGCTGTTTTTT.

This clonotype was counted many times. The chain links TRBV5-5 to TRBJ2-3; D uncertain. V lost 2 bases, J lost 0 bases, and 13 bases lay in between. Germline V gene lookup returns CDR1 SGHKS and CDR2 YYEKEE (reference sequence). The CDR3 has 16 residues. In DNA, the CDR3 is TGTGCCAGCAGCTTCACGGTTAATCCTAGCACAGATACGCAGTATTTT. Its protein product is CASSFTVNPSTDTQYF.

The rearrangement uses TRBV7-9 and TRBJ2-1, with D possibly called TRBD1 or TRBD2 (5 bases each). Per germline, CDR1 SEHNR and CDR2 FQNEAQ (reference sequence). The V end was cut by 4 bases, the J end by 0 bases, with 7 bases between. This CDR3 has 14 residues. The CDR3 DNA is TGTGCCAGCAGCTGGGACGGCTCCTACAATGAGCAGTTCTTC. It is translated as CASSWDGSYNEQFF.

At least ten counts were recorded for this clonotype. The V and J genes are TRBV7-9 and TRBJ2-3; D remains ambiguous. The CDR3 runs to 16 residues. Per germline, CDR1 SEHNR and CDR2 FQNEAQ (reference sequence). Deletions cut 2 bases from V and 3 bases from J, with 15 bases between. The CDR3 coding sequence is TGTGCCAGCAGCTTATTTATCTCACGGCTAACAGATACGCAGTATTTT. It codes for CASSLFISRLTDTQYF.

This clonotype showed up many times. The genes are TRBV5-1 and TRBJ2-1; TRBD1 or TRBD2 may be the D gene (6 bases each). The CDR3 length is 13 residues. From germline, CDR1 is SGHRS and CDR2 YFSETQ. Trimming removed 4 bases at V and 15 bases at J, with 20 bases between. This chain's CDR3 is CASSPEARGVVFF. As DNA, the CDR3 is TGCGCCAGCAGCCCCGAGGCGAGGGGGGTTGTGTTCTTC.

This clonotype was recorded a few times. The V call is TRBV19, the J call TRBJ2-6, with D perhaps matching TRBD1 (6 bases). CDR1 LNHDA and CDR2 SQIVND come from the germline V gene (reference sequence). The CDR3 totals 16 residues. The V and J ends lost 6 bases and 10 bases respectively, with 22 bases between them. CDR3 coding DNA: TGTGCCAGTAGAACCCTCACAGGGCCCTCCCAGAACGTCCTGACTTTC. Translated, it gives CASRTLTGPSQNVLTF.

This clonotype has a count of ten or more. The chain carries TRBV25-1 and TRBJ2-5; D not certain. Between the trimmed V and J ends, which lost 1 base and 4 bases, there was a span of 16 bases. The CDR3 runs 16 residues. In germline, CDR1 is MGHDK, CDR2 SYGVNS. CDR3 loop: CASSEWAVGFGETQYF. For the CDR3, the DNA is TGTGCCAGCAGTGAATGGGCTGTGGGATTCGGAGAGACCCAGTACTTC.

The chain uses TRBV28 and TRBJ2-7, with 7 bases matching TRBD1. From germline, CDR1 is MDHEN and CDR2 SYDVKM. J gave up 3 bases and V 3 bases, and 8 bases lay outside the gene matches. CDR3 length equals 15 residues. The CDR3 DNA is TGTGCCAGCAGTTTTAGAAGGGGACAGAACTACGAGCAGTACTTC. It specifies CASSFRRGQNYEQYF.

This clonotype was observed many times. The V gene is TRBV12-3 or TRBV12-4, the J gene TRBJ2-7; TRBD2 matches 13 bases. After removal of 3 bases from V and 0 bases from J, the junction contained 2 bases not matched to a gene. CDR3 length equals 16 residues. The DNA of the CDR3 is TGTGCCAGCAGTTTGGGGACTAGCGGGACCTCCTACGAGCAGTACTTC. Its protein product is CASSLGTSGTSYEQYF.

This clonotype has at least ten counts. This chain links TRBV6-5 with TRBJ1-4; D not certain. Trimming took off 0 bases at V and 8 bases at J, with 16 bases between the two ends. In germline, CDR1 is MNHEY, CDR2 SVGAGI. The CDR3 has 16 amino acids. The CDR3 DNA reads TGTGCCAGCAGTTACTCGAGAGGATGGTATGGAGAAAAACTGTTTTTT. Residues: CASSYSRGWYGEKLFF.

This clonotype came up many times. The CDR3 DNA reads TGTGCCAGCAGCCAGGACAGGACGCAAGAGACCCAGTACTTC. Its protein is CASSQDRTQETQYF. This chain connects TRBV5-6 to TRBJ2-5; 7 bases fit TRBD1. Germline V gives CDR1 SGHDT, CDR2 YYEEEE. Germline trimming cut 4 bases from V and 2 bases from J; bases unmatched to any gene: 5. CDR3 length: 14 residues.

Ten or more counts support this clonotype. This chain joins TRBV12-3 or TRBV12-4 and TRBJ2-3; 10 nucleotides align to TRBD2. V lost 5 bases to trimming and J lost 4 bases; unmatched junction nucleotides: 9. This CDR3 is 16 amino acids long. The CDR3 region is CASSPIAGGRSDTQYF. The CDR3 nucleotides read TGTGCCAGCAGTCCGATAGCGGGGGGCCGGTCAGATACGCAGTATTTT.

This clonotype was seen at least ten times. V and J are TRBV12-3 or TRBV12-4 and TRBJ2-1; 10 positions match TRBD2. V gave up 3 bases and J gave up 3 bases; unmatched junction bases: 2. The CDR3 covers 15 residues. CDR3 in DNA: TGTGCCAGCAGTTTGCTAGCGGGGGTCTACAATGAGCAGTTCTTC. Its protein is CASSLLAGVYNEQFF.

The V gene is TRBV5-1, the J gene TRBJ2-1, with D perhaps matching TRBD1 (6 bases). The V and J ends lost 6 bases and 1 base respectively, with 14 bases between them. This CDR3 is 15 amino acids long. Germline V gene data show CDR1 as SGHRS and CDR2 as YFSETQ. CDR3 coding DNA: TGCGCCAGCAAATACAGGGAAGCATCCTACAATGAGCAGTTCTTC. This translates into CASKYREASYNEQFF.